This record covers a single T cell receptor beta chain. Its cognate antigen is unknown. One end of the junction is discordant with germline, which a read error may explain. This entry is derived from a study of tumor-infiltrating lymphocytes in primary liver carcinoma. Study-wide findings and caveats: A fraction of only about 7-25% of top clones appeared in all five tumor regions. Compared with blood, tumor repertoires held significantly more in their top 250 clones. Less overlap was seen in tumor-adjacent and tumor-blood pairs than in tumor region pairs.

Starting material for RNA and DNA co-extraction consisted of about 17-30 mg of unsorted bulk tissue. Sampling targeted five separate regions of each tumor, which included the tumor centre. The investigators made TCR beta cDNA from roughly 460 ng total RNA, using a constant-region primer. Three nested multiplex PCR rounds of slightly modified ARM-PCR generated TCR beta libraries. The opening two PCR rounds, approximately 10 cycles each, paired TRBV1-TRBV30 forward primers with a C-beta reverse primer. TCRdb processed the multiplex PCR reads anew with MiXCR; each CDR3 protein has one entry. This table has around 50,000 distinct CDR3 sequences, about 68% appearing once. The CDR3 extends over 13 amino acids. Germline V CDR1 and CDR2: SGHAT, FQNNGV.

The chain has TRBV11-2 and TRBJ2-1; D ambiguous. Sequences were obtained from liver tumor tissue from sampling region 3. The subset here: tumor region T3, left-lateral pole. This clonotype was obtained from a man in his forties with primary liver carcinoma and hepatitis B virus infection. CDR3 sequence: CASSLGLGNEQLF. For the CDR3, the DNA is TGTGCCAGTAGCCTAGGCCTAGGCAATGAGCAGTTATTC. Filled out from reference TRBV11-2 and TRBJ2-1, the complete variable domain reads EAGVAQSPRYKIIEKRQSVAFWCNPISGHATLYWYQQILGQGPKLLIQFQNNGVVDDSQLPKDRFSAERLKGVDSTLKIQPAKLEDSAVYLCASSLGLGNEQLFGPGTRLTVL.